This entry is about one T cell receptor (beta chain). In the study's own analysis: Reference gene primer amplification in the assay estimated nucleated cell counts. Libraries were prepared by immunoSEQ multiplex PCR; TCRdb keeps only in-frame clonotypes and omits some of them. V, J and clone size are those of that table, while D and trimming were read from the DNA. The data contain approximately 440,000 clones, about 92% of them singletons. The data were obtained in a study of blood T cell repertoires in COVID-19. Study information: Acute and convalescent COVID-19 specimens originated in the United States, Italy and Spain. From T cells, B-cell-depleted T cells, or PBMCs came the material, which was cDNA or gDNA.

Recovered status applied to Cohort 3 donors who had two consecutive negative PCRs. It also applied to those with clearance or with symptom resolution. The origin of this receptor is a young man who had recovered from COVID-19. Sequencing used PBMCs or T cells enriched from blood (not recorded which).

The DNA for the CDR3 is TGTGCCAGCAGCCCAGGGATAGACAACTCTGGGGCCAACGTCCTGACTTTC. This encodes CASSPGIDNSGANVLTF. The chain carries TRBV11-2 and TRBJ2-6, with a weak D call TRBD1 (5 bases). The CDR3 consists of 17 residues. Deletions cut 5 bases from V and 0 bases from J, with 14 bases between. In germline, CDR1 is SGHAT, CDR2 FQNNGV.